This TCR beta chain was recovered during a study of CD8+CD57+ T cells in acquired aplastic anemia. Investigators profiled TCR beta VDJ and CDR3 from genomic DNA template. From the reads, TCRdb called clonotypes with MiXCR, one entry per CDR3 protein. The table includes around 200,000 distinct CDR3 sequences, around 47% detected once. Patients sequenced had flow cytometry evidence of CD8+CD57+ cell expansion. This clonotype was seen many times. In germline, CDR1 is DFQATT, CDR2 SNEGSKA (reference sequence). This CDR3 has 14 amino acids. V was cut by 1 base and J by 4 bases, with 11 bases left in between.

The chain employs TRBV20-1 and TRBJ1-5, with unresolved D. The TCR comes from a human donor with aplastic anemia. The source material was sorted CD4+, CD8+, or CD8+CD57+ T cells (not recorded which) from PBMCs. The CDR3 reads CSARVAAVNQPQHF. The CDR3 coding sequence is TGCAGTGCTAGAGTAGCGGCAGTTAATCAGCCCCAGCATTTT.